These 12 T cell receptor beta chains came from one sample sequenced in a study of preoperative IRX-2 immunotherapy in early breast cancer. Generated by immunoSEQ multiplex PCR, the TCRdb table keeps only in-frame clones and is missing some. The table lists more than 6,500 clones, more than 70% of them singletons. The treatment here: preoperative locoregional IRX-2 cytokine immunotherapy. The sequencing here drew on tumor tissue, taken after IRX-2 immunotherapy. The receptor source for this set is a human donor with breast cancer.

The chain uses TRBV25-1 and TRBJ2-7; the match to TRBD1 covers 9 bases. Per germline, CDR1 MGHDK and CDR2 SYGVNS. The CDR3 totals 14 residues. V shed 6 bases, J shed 7 bases, and the junction held 10 bases outside the gene matches. The CDR3 nucleotides read TGTGCCAGCAGCCTTCCCGGGACAGGGTATGAGCAGTACTTC. This sequence encodes CASSLPGTGYEQYF.

The V gene is TRBV28, the J gene TRBJ1-1; TRBD1 matches 8 bases. V dropped 5 bases and J dropped 1; count of bases not matched to a gene: 15. Germline values: CDR1 MDHEN, CDR2 SYDVKM. The CDR3 totals 18 residues. CDR3 amino acids: CASSPWTGSGGWNTEAFF. CDR3 in DNA: TGTGCCAGCAGTCCCTGGACAGGGTCGGGGGGTTGGAACACTGAAGCTTTCTTT. Using reference TRBV28 and TRBJ1-1 for the parts outside the CDR3, the full variable domain is DVKVTQSSRYLVKRTGEKVFLECVQDMDHENMFWYRQDPGLGLRLIYFSYDVKMKEKGDIPEGYSVSREKKERFSLILESASTNQTSMYLCASSPWTGSGGWNTEAFFGQGTRLTVV.

This chain connects TRBV6-8 to TRBJ2-2; TRBD2 matches at 11 bases. The CDR3 has 17 amino acids. CDR1 and CDR2 from the germline V gene are MNHGY and SAAAGT. V was pared by 6 bases and J by 5 bases, with 11 bases of the junction left unmatched. The CDR3, as DNA: TGTGCCAGCAGGGATAGCGGGGGGGCATCCCCGACCGGGGAGCTGTTTTTT. Amino acids: CASRDSGGASPTGELFF.

This chain uses TRBV28 with TRBJ1-1; D uncertain. This CDR3 region has 14 residues. Trimming pared 6 bases from V and 4 bases from J, leaving 15 bases between. Germline assignment: CDR1 MDHEN and CDR2 SYDVKM. The CDR3 protein is CASSLGRRVTEAFF. The CDR3 nucleotides are TGTGCCAGCAGCCTAGGGCGGAGGGTCACTGAAGCTTTCTTT.

The rearrangement joins TRBV6-8 to TRBJ1-1; D not certain. CDR3 length equals 12 residues. The V and J ends lost 5 bases and 11 bases respectively, with 15 bases between them. CDR1 and CDR2 from the germline V gene are MNHGY and SAAAGT. CDR3 bases: TGTGCCAGCAGTCTCCAGTCCAGTTCGGCTTTCTTT. Amino acids: CASSLQSSSAFF.

By frequency in the sample, this clone is medium-sized. V gene TRBV6-8 combines with J gene TRBJ1-3, with D possibly being TRBD1 (5 bases). The CDR3 consists of 13 residues. CDR1 and CDR2 from the germline V gene are MNHGY and SAAAGT. With 6 bases removed from V and 9 bases from J, the gap between germline ends came to 15 bases. The CDR3 DNA is TGTGCCAGCAGCCGGACCTCAGGGAGCACCATATATTTT. This sequence encodes CASSRTSGSTIYF.

This clone was observed once. The V and J genes are TRBV6-8 and TRBJ1-3; no definite D call. V was cut by 6 bases and J by 0 bases, with 15 bases left in between. The V gene's germline CDR1 is MNHGY and CDR2 SAAAGT. The CDR3 runs 16 residues. The CDR3 here is CASRPLGPSSGNTIYF. In DNA form, the CDR3 reads TGTGCCAGCAGACCCCTCGGCCCGAGCTCTGGAAACACCATATATTTT.

This chain links TRBV11-3 with TRBJ2-1, with 10 bases aligning to TRBD2. The V gene's germline CDR1 is SGHNT and CDR2 YENEEA. This CDR3 is 16 amino acids long. Losses at the gene ends were 3 bases for V and 8 bases for J; bases not matched to a gene: 10. For the CDR3, the DNA is TGTGCCAGCAGCTTGGGACGTGGGACTAGCGTGGATGAGCAGTTCTTC. This encodes CASSLGRGTSVDEQFF. Full variable domain (rest looked up from reference TRBV11-3 and TRBJ2-1): EAGVVQSPRYKIIEKKQPVAFWCNPISGHNTLYWYLQNLGQGPELLIRYENEEAVDDSQLPKDRFSAERLKGVDSTLKIQPAELGDSAVYLCASSLGRGTSVDEQFFGPGTRLTVL.

The chain couples TRBV19 to TRBJ1-1; 7 bases line up with TRBD1. V shed 5 bases, J shed 3 bases, and the junction held 12 bases outside the gene matches. Germline V CDR1 and CDR2: LNHDA, SQIVND (reference sequence). The CDR3 is 16 residues long. For the CDR3, the DNA is TGTGCCAGTAGTGACCGAGCGGCAGGGGGGGACACTGAAGCTTTCTTT. This codes for CASSDRAAGGDTEAFF. Combining the CDR3 with reference TRBV19 and TRBJ1-1 gives the whole variable domain DGGITQSPKYLFRKEGQNVTLSCEQNLNHDAMYWYRQDPGQGLRLIYYSQIVNDFQKGDIAEGYSVSREKKESFPLTVTSAQKNPTAFYLCASSDRAAGGDTEAFFGQGTRLTVV.

By frequency in the sample, this clone is medium-sized. The chain joins TRBV6-8 to TRBJ2-7, with 7 bases fitting TRBD2. This CDR3 is 18 amino acids long. The ends lost 7 bases at V and 3 bases at J; junction bases unmatched: 21. Germline V CDR1 and CDR2: MNHGY, SAAAGT. The CDR3 DNA sequence: TGTGCCAGCATCGCCAATCGCCCGGGCGGGGGAGGAGGCTACGAGCAGTACTTC. This translates into CASIANRPGGGGGYEQYF.

V is TRBV28 and J is TRBJ2-1; 8 positions match TRBD1. In germline, CDR1 is MDHEN, CDR2 SYDVKM. V shed 8 bases, J shed 3 bases, and the junction held 9 bases outside the gene matches. The CDR3 spans 15 residues. DNA for the CDR3: TGTGCCAGCTTTACGGGACAGGCTTACTACAATGAGCAGTTCTTC. Its translation: CASFTGQAYYNEQFF.

The genes are TRBV6-8 and TRBJ1-2; possibly TRBD1 for D (6 bases). The CDR3 runs to 14 residues. V dropped 2 bases and J dropped 7 bases, with 14 bases sitting between them. Germline CDR1 is MNHGY and CDR2 is SAAAGT. CDR3 in DNA: TGTGCCAGCAGTTACGACCGGGACACGAGTGGCTACACCTTC. It is translated as CASSYDRDTSGYTF.